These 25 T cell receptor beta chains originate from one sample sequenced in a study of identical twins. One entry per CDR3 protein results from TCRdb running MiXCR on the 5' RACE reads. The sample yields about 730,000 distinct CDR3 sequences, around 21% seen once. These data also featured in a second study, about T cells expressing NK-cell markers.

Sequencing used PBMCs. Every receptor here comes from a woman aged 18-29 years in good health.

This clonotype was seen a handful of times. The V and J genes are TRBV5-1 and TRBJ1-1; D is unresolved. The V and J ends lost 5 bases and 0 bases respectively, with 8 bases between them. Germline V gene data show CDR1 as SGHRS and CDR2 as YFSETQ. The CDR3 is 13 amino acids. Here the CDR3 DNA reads TGCGCCAGCAGGAAGGGAATGAACACTGAAGCTTTCTTT. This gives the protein CASRKGMNTEAFF.

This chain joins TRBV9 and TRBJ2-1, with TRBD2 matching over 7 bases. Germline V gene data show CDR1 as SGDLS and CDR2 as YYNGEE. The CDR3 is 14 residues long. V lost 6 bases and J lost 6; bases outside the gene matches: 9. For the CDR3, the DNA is TGTGCCAGCACCCCCGGTCTAGCGGTCAATGAGCAGTTCTTC. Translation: CASTPGLAVNEQFF.

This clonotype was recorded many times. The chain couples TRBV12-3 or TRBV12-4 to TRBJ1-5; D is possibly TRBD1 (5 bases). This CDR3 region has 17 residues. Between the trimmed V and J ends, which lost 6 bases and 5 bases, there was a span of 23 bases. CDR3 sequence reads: CASSPLRGLSVDQPQHF. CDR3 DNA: TGTGCCAGCAGCCCCCTGAGGGGCTTATCAGTAGATCAGCCCCAGCATTTT.

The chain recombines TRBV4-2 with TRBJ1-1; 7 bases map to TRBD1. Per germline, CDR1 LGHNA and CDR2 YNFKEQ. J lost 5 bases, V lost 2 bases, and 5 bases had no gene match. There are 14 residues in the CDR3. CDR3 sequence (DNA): TGTGCCAGCAGCCAATTGACAGGGAGGACTGAAGCTTTCTTT. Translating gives CASSQLTGRTEAFF.

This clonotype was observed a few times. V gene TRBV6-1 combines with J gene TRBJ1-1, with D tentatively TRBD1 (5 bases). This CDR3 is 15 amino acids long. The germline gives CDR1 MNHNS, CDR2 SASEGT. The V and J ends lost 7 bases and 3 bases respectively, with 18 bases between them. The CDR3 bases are TGTGCCAGCAAAGTTCACGGGGCTTCGCACACTGAAGCTTTCTTT. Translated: CASKVHGASHTEAFF.

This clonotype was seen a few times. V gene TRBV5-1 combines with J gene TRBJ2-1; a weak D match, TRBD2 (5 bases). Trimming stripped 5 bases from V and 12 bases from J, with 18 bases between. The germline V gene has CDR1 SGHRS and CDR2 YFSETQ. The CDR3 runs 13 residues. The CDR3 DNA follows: TGCGCCAGCAGGCTCGGTCCGGAGGCCACGCAGTTCTTC. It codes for CASRLGPEATQFF.

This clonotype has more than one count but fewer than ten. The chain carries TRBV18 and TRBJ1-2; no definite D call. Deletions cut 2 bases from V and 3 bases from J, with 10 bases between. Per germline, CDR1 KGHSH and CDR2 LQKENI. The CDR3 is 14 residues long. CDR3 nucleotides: TGTGCCAGCTCACCAGGGCTGGGCGACTATGGCTACACCTTC. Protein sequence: CASSPGLGDYGYTF.

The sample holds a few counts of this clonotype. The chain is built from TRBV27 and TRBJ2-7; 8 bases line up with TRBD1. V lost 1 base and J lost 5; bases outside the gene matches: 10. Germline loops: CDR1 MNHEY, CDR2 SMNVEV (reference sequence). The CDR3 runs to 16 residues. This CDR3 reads CASSLLLGQGGNEQYF. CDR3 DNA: TGTGCCAGCAGTTTATTGCTCGGACAGGGTGGAAACGAGCAGTACTTC.

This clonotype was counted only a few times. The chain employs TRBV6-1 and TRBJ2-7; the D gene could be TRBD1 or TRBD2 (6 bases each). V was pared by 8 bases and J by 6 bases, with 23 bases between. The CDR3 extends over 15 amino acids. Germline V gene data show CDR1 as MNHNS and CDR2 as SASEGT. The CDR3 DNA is TGTGCCAGCGCGTTTGGGGGGCCCCCCACTATCGAGCAGTACTTC. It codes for CASAFGGPPTIEQYF.

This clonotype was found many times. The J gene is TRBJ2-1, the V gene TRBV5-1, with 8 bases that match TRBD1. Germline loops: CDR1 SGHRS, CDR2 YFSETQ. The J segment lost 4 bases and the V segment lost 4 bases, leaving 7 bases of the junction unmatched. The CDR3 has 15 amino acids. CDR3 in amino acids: CASSASDRDYNEQFF. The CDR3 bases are TGCGCCAGCAGCGCCTCGGACAGGGATTACAATGAGCAGTTCTTC.

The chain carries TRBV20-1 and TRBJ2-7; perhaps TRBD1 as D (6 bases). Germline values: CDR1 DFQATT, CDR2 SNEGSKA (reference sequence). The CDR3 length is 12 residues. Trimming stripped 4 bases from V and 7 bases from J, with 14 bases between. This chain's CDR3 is CSAKQGGREQYF. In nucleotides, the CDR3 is TGCAGTGCTAAACAGGGCGGTCGGGAGCAGTACTTC.

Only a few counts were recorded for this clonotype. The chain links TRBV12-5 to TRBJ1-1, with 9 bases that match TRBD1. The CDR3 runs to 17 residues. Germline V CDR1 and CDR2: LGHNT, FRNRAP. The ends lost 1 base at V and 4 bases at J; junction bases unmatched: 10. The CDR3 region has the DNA TGTGCTAGTGGTTTGGCGCCTCCGGGACAGGGTATCACTGAAGCTTTCTTT. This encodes CASGLAPPGQGITEAFF.

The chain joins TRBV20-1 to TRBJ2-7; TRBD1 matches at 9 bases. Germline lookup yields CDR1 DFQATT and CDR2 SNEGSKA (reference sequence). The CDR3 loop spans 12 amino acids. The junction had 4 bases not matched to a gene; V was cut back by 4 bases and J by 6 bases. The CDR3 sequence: CSAKVGQGEQYF. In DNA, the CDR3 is TGCAGTGCTAAAGTGGGACAGGGCGAGCAGTACTTC.

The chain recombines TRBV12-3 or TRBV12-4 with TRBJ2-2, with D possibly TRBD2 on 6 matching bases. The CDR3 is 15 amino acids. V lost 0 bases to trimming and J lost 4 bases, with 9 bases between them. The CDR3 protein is CASSLAGGTTGELFF. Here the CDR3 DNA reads TGTGCCAGCAGTTTAGCCGGCGGGACCACCGGGGAGCTGTTTTTT.

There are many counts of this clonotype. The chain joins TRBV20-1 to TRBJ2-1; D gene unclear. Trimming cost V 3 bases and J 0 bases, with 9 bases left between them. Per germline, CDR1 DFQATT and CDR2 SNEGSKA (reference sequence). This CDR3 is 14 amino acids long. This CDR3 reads CSARTALSYNEQFF. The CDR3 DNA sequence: TGCAGTGCTAGGACTGCACTCTCCTACAATGAGCAGTTCTTC.

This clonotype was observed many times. CDR3 in amino acids: CSARDGTSGSTDTQYF. CDR3 nucleotides: TGCAGTGCTAGAGATGGGACTAGCGGAAGCACAGATACGCAGTATTTT. The chain couples TRBV20-1 to TRBJ2-3; TRBD2 matches 11 bases. From germline, CDR1 is DFQATT and CDR2 SNEGSKA (reference sequence). V shed 0 bases, J shed 0 bases, and the junction held 2 bases outside the gene matches. The CDR3 contains 16 residues.

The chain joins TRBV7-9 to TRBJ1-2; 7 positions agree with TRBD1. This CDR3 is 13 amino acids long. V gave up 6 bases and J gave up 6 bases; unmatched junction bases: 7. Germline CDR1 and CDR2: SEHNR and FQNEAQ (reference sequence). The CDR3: CASSQTGVNGYTF. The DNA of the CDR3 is TGTGCCAGCAGTCAAACAGGGGTTAATGGCTACACCTTC. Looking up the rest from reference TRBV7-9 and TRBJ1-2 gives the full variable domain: DTGVSQNPRHKITKRGQNVTFRCDPISEHNRLYWYRQTLGQGPEFLTYFQNEAQLEKSRLLSDRFSAERPKGSFSTLEIQRTEQGDSAMYLCASSQTGVNGYTFGSGTRLTVV.

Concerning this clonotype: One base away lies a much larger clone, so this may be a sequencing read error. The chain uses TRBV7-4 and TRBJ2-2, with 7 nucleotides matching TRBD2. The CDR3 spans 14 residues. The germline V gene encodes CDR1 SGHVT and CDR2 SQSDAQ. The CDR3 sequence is CAEVLARTTGELFF. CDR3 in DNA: TGTGCTGAGGTACTAGCGAGAACCACCGGGGAGCTGTTTTTT.

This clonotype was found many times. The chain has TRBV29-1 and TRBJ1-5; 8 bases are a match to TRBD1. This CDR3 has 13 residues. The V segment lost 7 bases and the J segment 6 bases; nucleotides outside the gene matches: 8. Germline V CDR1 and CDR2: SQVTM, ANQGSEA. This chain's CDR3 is CSGGTGKGQPQHF. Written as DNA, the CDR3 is TGCAGCGGGGGGACAGGTAAAGGTCAGCCCCAGCATTTT.

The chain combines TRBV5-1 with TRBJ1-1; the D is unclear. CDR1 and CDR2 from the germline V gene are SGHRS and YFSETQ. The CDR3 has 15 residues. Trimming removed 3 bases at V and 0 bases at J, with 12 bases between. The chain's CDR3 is CASSWSGSLNTEAFF. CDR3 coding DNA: TGCGCCAGCAGCTGGAGTGGCAGTTTGAACACTGAAGCTTTCTTT.

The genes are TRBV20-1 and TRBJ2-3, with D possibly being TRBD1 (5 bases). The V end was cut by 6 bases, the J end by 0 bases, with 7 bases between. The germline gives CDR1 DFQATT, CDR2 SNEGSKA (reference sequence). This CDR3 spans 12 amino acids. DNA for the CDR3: TGCAGTGCGGGGCTAAGCACAGATACGCAGTATTTT. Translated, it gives CSAGLSTDTQYF.

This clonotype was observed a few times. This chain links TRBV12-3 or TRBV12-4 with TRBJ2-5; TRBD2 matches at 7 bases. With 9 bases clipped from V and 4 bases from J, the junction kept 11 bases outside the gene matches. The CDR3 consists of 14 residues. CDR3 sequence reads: CARSGGRSGETQYF. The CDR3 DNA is TGTGCCAGGTCGGGCGGGAGATCTGGAGAGACCCAGTACTTC.

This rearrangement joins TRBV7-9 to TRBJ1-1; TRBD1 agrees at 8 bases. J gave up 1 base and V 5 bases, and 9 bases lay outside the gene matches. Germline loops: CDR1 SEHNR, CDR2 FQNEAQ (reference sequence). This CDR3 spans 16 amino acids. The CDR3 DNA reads TGTGCCAGCAGCGAAGGCCAGGGGGCGGGGAACACTGAAGCTTTCTTT. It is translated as CASSEGQGAGNTEAFF.

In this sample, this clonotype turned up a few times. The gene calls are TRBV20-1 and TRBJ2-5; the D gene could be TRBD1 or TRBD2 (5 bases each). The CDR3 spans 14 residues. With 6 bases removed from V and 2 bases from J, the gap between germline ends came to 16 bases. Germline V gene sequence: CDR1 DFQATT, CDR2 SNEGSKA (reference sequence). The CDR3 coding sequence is TGCAGTGCCGTACCGGGACGTATACAAGAGACCCAGTACTTC. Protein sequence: CSAVPGRIQETQYF.

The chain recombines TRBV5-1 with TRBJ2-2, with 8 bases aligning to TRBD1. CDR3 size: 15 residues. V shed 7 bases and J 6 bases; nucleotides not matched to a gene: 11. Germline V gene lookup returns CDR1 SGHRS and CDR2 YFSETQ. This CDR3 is CASSVDRARPGELFF. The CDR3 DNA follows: TGCGCCAGCTCCGTGGACAGGGCTCGCCCCGGGGAGCTGTTTTTT.